The subject of this entry is one TCR beta chain. Its specificity is not known. The data are from a study of cytotoxic CD8 clonotypes in ibrutinib-treated CLL. Findings of the study overall: Public clonotypes, found uncommonly, either contracted or stayed stable on treatment. An increase in clonality occurred at ibrutinib response, followed by a return toward baseline at progression.

With sequencing, the targeted depth ranged from 1 in 200,000 to 1 in 1 million T cells. The data were produced by immunoSEQ multiplex PCR, yet TCRdb's version contains in-frame clones alone and is incomplete. In the table there are about 160,000 clones, 84% of which are singletons. This specimen was PBMCs, taken after 24 months of ibrutinib treatment. This TCR came from a human donor with chronic lymphocytic leukemia.

This CDR3 is CASSQEYRAVETQYF. CDR3 coding DNA: TGTGCCAGCAGCCAAGAGTACAGGGCTGTGGAGACCCAGTACTTC. The chain employs TRBV4-2 and TRBJ2-5, with D perhaps TRBD1 (6 bases). The CDR3 sequence is 15 residues long. Trimming removed 0 bases from V and 5 bases from J, with 13 bases in between. Germline V gene lookup returns CDR1 LGHNA and CDR2 YNFKEQ.